The 18 T cell receptor beta chains in this list originate from one sample, sequenced in a study of cytomegalovirus exposure and HLA in healthy donors. Clones were sequenced by immunoSEQ multiplex PCR, and TCRdb holds only the in-frame ones, with some missing. The table includes a few hundred thousand clones, 70% to 90% detected once. Sequencing input: PBMCs. These receptors were obtained from a woman aged 18-30 years in good health and CMV-seronegative.

This clone was seen only a few times. The chain has TRBV6-5 and TRBJ1-6, with unresolved D. V gave up 2 bases and J gave up 6 bases, with 8 bases separating them. Germline CDR1 is MNHEY and CDR2 is SVGAGI. The CDR3 is 14 amino acids. CDR3 sequence: CASSYGGSNSPLHF. CDR3 sequence (DNA): TGTGCCAGCAGTTACGGAGGGAGTAATTCACCCCTCCACTTT.

This chain joins TRBV9 and TRBJ2-1; the match to TRBD2 covers 7 bases. The trim removed 2 bases at V and 3 bases at J, leaving 5 bases unmatched. The CDR3 length is 15 residues. The germline gives CDR1 SGDLS, CDR2 YYNGEE. The CDR3 reads CASSVSAGVYNEQFF. Written as DNA, the CDR3 is TGTGCCAGCAGCGTCTCCGCGGGAGTCTACAATGAGCAGTTCTTC.

V usage is TRBV6-1 and J usage is TRBJ1-2; a weak D match, TRBD1 (6 bases). Germline CDR1 MNHNS, CDR2 SASEGT. Trimming stripped 2 bases from V and 4 bases from J, with 14 bases between. CDR3 size: 15 residues. The DNA for the CDR3 is TGTGCCAGCAGTGAACATTGGGGGCTTGGCTATGGCTACACCTTC. Protein: CASSEHWGLGYGYTF.

The gene calls are TRBV6-5 and TRBJ1-1; 7 bases agree with TRBD1. Germline V gene data show CDR1 as MNHEY and CDR2 as SVGAGI. V gave up 5 bases and J gave up 1 base; unmatched junction bases: 7. The CDR3 is made up of 15 amino acids. CDR3: CASSRAGGRNTEAFF. The CDR3 DNA sequence: TGTGCCAGCAGTCGGGCAGGGGGTAGGAACACTGAAGCTTTCTTT.

The rearrangement links TRBV28 to TRBJ1-2; D is perhaps TRBD1 (6 bases). The CDR3 totals 15 residues. Between the trimmed V and J ends, which lost 2 bases and 7 bases, there was a span of 17 bases. Germline values: CDR1 MDHEN, CDR2 SYDVKM. Here the CDR3 DNA reads TGTGCCAGCAGTTTAGGGGTCCGGTTAGGGGGTGGCTACACCTTC. It is translated as CASSLGVRLGGGYTF.

This clone was recorded once. The rearrangement uses TRBV7-2 and TRBJ2-1; perhaps TRBD2 as D (5 bases). The CDR3 has 15 residues. V lost 1 base and J lost 10, with 17 bases in between. The germline CDR1 and CDR2 sequences are SGHTA and FQGNSA. The CDR3 region is CASSLDAGPYSEQFF. The CDR3 DNA reads TGTGCCAGCAGCTTAGACGCGGGTCCATACAGCGAGCAGTTCTTC.

This chain joins TRBV9 and TRBJ2-1, with 7 bases aligning to TRBD2. V gave up 0 bases and J gave up 7 bases; unmatched junction bases: 4. In germline, CDR1 is SGDLS, CDR2 YYNGEE. The CDR3 covers 14 residues. In DNA, the CDR3 is TGTGCCAGCAGCGTAGGACTAGCCGAAAATGAGCAGTTCTTC. It is translated as CASSVGLAENEQFF.

The chain joins TRBV6-6 to TRBJ2-7; 7 bases agree with TRBD1. Germline assignment: CDR1 MNHNY and CDR2 SVGAGI (reference sequence). Trimming took 2 bases from V and 4 from J; bases not matched to a gene: 5. CDR3 length: 14 residues. In DNA form, the CDR3 reads TGTGCCAGCAGTTACCGGGGACAGCCATACGAGCAGTACTTC. Translating it yields CASSYRGQPYEQYF.

This chain links TRBV27 with TRBJ2-3, with 14 bases that match TRBD2. V lost 5 bases and J lost 0; bases outside the gene matches: 7. This CDR3 contains 18 residues. CDR1 is MNHEY, CDR2 SMNVEV, per germline (reference sequence). CDR3 amino acids: CASSRLAGGTYSTDTQYF. The DNA for the CDR3 is TGTGCCAGCAGTCGACTAGCGGGGGGGACCTATAGCACAGATACGCAGTATTTT.

V gene TRBV7-7 combines with J gene TRBJ1-2, with TRBD1 identical over 8 bases. This CDR3 comprises 18 residues. CDR1 and CDR2 (germline): SSHAT, FNYEAQ (reference sequence). Germline trimming cut 1 base from V and 2 bases from J; bases unmatched to any gene: 12. DNA of the CDR3: TGTGCCAGCAGCTTAGTTCTTAGATCGGACAGGGTGAACTATGGCTACACCTTC. This translates into CASSLVLRSDRVNYGYTF.

The V and J genes are TRBV6-6 and TRBJ2-7, with 14 nucleotides matching TRBD2. Looked up from germline, CDR1 is MNHNY and CDR2 is SVGAGI (reference sequence). With 6 bases clipped from V and 4 bases from J, the junction kept 5 bases outside the gene matches. CDR3 length equals 15 residues. The CDR3 region is CASSGTSGSRYEQYF. The CDR3 bases are TGTGCCAGCAGCGGGACTAGCGGGAGTAGGTACGAGCAGTACTTC.

V gene TRBV2 combines with J gene TRBJ1-2; 7 bases line up with TRBD1. From germline, CDR1 is SNHLY and CDR2 FYNNEI. The CDR3 totals 12 residues. Germline trimming cut 7 bases from V and 7 bases from J; bases unmatched to any gene: 6. The CDR3 region has the DNA TGTGCCAGCAACGGACAGGAGGTTGGCTACACCTTC. This encodes CASNGQEVGYTF.

This clone has only a few counts. V and J are TRBV7-9 and TRBJ1-2; 12 positions match TRBD1. The CDR3 runs to 14 residues. V shed 5 bases, J shed 5 bases, and the junction held 3 bases outside the gene matches. CDR1 and CDR2 (germline): SEHNR, FQNEAQ (reference sequence). CDR3 bases: TGTGCCAGCAGCAGGGGACAGGGGGCTTATGGCTACACCTTC. Translation: CASSRGQGAYGYTF. The entire variable domain, with the rest obtained from reference TRBV7-9 and TRBJ1-2, is as follows: DTGVSQNPRHKITKRGQNVTFRCDPISEHNRLYWYRQTLGQGPEFLTYFQNEAQLEKSRLLSDRFSAERPKGSFSTLEIQRTEQGDSAMYLCASSRGQGAYGYTFGSGTRLTVV.

This chain uses TRBV7-8 with TRBJ2-3; the match to TRBD2 covers 10 bases. The CDR3 contains 17 residues. With 1 base clipped from V and 3 bases from J, the junction kept 7 bases outside the gene matches. Germline V CDR1 and CDR2: SGHVS, FQNEAQ. The CDR3 sequence is CASSLEGAGGWTDTQYF. CDR3 sequence (DNA): TGTGCCAGCAGCTTAGAAGGAGCGGGAGGGTGGACAGATACGCAGTATTTT.

This chain connects TRBV6-6 to TRBJ1-1; no reliable D call. CDR1 and CDR2 from the germline V gene are MNHNY and SVGAGI (reference sequence). This CDR3 region has 16 residues. Trimming stripped 6 bases from V and 5 bases from J, with 22 bases between. The CDR3 here is CASRPLNRVGSTEAFF. As DNA, the CDR3 is TGTGCCAGCAGGCCCTTAAACCGGGTTGGGTCGACTGAAGCTTTCTTT.

The chain links TRBV5-1 to TRBJ2-1; 7 bases are shared with TRBD1. The V gene end was trimmed by 4 bases and the J gene end by 0 bases; junction bases not matched to a gene: 7. This CDR3 has 16 amino acids. Germline loops: CDR1 SGHRS, CDR2 YFSETQ. This chain's CDR3 is CASSHGQASSYNEQFF. The CDR3 bases are TGCGCCAGCAGCCATGGACAGGCCAGCTCCTACAATGAGCAGTTCTTC.

The J gene is TRBJ2-5, the V gene TRBV2, with D tentatively TRBD1 (6 bases). The CDR3 has 16 residues. Germline V lookup: CDR1 SNHLY, CDR2 FYNNEI. Trimming shortened V by 0 bases and J by 1 base, and 12 bases separated the two germline ends. The CDR3 sequence: CASSEALPDSQETQYF. The CDR3 DNA reads TGTGCCAGCAGTGAAGCGCTTCCGGACAGCCAAGAGACCCAGTACTTC.

The gene calls are TRBV18 and TRBJ2-7, with 7 bases aligning to TRBD1. CDR3 size: 14 residues. V was pared by 4 bases and J by 2 bases, with 5 bases of the junction left unmatched. CDR1 is KGHSH and CDR2 is LQKENI in the germline V gene. CDR3 DNA sequence: TGTGCCAGCTCACAAAGGGGGCCGACCTACGAGCAGTACTTC. Its translation is CASSQRGPTYEQYF.